The 5 T cell receptor beta chains below were found in one sample sequenced in a study of T cells in Graves' hyperthyroidism and ophthalmopathy. Amplified TCR beta CDR3 regions derived from RNA transcripts. First-round RT-PCR of the TCR CDR3 relied on the HTBI primer set. TCRdb re-analysed the multiplex PCR reads in MiXCR, keeping a single row per CDR3 protein. This sample yields approximately 610,000 distinct CDR3 sequences, of which about 15% are seen a single time; about 4% belongs to the top ten. Sequenced sample: blood. Receptor source: a woman in her thirties or forties with Graves' ophthalmopathy.

This clonotype was detected only a few times. The chain recombines TRBV11-2 with TRBJ2-2; no clear D gene. Germline lookup yields CDR1 SGHAT and CDR2 FQNNGV. The V gene lost 4 bases and the J gene lost 7 bases, with 16 bases spanning the gap. The CDR3 sequence is 15 residues long. CDR3 nucleotides: TGTGCCAGCAGCTCCCGGGCCCCAGAGGTCGGGGAGCTGTTTTTT. Its translation is CASSSRAPEVGELFF.

The table lists this clonotype with many counts. This chain joins TRBV24-1 and TRBJ2-7; 7 nucleotides match TRBD1. CDR3 length: 16 residues. Per the germline V gene, CDR1 is KGHDR and CDR2 is SFDVKD. J was trimmed by 4 bases and V by 2 bases; bases with no gene match: 10. The CDR3 spells CATSDSQDRTGYEQYF. The DNA for the CDR3 is TGTGCCACCAGTGATTCCCAAGACCGGACAGGATACGAGCAGTACTTC.

This clonotype was seen at least ten times. The chain is built from TRBV7-8 and TRBJ2-5; no reliable D call. CDR3 length: 13 residues. V dropped 5 bases and J dropped 0 bases, with 7 bases sitting between them. The germline V gene has CDR1 SGHVS and CDR2 FQNEAQ. The CDR3: CASSPANQETQYF. Here the CDR3 DNA reads TGTGCCAGCAGCCCAGCAAACCAAGAGACCCAGTACTTC.

The chain couples TRBV12-3 or TRBV12-4 to TRBJ2-7, with 10 positions matching TRBD1. The CDR3 spans 13 residues. V gave up 4 bases and J gave up 6 bases; unmatched junction bases: 3. In DNA, the CDR3 is TGTGCCAGCAGTTCGGGACAGGGGACCGAGCAGTACTTC. It is translated as CASSSGQGTEQYF.

V and J are TRBV19 and TRBJ2-7; 9 bases agree with TRBD1. After removal of 6 bases from V and 4 bases from J, the junction contained 7 bases not matched to a gene. The CDR3 loop spans 14 amino acids. Looked up from germline, CDR1 is LNHDA and CDR2 is SQIVND (reference sequence). CDR3 region: CASSHHRGPYEQYF. The CDR3 coding sequence is TGTGCCAGTAGCCACCACAGGGGGCCATACGAGCAGTACTTC. The whole variable domain, filled in from reference TRBV19 and TRBJ2-7, reads DGGITQSPKYLFRKEGQNVTLSCEQNLNHDAMYWYRQDPGQGLRLIYYSQIVNDFQKGDIAEGYSVSREKKESFPLTVTSAQKNPTAFYLCASSHHRGPYEQYFGPGTRLTVT.